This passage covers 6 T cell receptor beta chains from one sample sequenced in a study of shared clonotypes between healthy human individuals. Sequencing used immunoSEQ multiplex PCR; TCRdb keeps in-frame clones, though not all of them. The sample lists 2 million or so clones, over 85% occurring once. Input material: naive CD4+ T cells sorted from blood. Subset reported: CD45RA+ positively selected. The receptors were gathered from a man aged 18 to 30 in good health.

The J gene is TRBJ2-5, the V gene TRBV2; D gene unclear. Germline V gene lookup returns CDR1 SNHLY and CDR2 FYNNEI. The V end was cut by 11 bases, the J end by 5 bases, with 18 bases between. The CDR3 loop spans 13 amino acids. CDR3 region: CADGPALGETQYF. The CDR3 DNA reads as TGTGCCGACGGGCCCGCCCTGGGGGAGACCCAGTACTTC.

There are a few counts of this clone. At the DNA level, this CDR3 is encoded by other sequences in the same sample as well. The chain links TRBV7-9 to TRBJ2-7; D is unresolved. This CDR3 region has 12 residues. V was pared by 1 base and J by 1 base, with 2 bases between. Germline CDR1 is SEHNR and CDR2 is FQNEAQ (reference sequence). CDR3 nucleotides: TGTGCCAGCAGCTTAGTATCCTACGAGCAGTACTTC. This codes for CASSLVSYEQYF.

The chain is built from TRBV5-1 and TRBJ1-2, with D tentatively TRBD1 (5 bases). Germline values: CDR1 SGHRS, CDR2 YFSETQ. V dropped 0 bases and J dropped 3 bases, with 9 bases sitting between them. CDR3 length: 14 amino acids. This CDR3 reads CASSLVGTDYGYTF. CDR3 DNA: TGCGCCAGCAGCTTGGTCGGGACCGACTATGGCTACACCTTC.

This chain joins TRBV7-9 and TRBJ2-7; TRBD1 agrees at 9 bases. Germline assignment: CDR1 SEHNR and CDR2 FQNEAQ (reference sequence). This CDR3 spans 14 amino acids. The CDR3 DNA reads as TGTGCGAGCGTAACGGACAGGGGAAACTACGAGCAGTACTTC. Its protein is CASVTDRGNYEQYF.

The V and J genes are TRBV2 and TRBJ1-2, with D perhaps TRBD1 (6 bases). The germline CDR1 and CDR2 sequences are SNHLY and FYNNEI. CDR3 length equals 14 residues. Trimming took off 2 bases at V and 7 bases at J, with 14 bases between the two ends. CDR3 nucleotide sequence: TGTGCCAGCAGTGAACAGGGAATAGGGGGTGGCTACACCTTC. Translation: CASSEQGIGGGYTF.

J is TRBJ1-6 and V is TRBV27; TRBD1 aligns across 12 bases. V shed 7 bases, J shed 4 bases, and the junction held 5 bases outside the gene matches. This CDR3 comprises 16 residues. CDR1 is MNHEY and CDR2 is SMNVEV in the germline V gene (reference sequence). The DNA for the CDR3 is TGTGCCAGCAAGGGGGACAGGGGGCTTTATAATTCACCCCTCCACTTT. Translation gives CASKGDRGLYNSPLHF.